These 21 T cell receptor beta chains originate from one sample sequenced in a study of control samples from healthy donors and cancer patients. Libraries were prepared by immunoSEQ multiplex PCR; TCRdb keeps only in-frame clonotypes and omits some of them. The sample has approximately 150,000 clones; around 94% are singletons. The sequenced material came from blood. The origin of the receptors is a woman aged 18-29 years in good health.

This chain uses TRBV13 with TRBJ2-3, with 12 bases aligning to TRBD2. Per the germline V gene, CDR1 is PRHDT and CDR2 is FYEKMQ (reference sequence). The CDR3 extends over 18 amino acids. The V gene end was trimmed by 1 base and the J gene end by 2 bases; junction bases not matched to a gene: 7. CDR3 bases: TGTGCCAGCAGCTTAGTTCGGCTAGCGGGGGGGGTCACAGATACGCAGTATTTT. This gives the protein CASSLVRLAGGVTDTQYF.

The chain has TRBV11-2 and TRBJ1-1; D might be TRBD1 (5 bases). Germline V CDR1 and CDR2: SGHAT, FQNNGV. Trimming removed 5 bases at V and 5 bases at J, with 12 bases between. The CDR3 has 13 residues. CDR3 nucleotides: TGTGCCAGCAGCCCCGGGGGGGGGACTGAAGCTTTCTTT. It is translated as CASSPGGGTEAFF.

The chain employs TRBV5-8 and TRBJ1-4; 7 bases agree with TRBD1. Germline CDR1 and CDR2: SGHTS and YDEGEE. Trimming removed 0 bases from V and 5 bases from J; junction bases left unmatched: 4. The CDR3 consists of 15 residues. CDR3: CASSLGKTGNEKLFF. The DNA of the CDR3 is TGTGCCAGCAGCTTGGGAAAGACAGGGAATGAAAAACTGTTTTTT.

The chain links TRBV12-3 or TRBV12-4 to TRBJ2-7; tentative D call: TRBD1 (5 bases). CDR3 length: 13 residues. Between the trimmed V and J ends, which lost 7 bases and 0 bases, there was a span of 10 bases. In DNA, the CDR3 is TGTGCCAGCACTAGACAGAGCTCCTACGAGCAGTACTTC. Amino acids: CASTRQSSYEQYF.

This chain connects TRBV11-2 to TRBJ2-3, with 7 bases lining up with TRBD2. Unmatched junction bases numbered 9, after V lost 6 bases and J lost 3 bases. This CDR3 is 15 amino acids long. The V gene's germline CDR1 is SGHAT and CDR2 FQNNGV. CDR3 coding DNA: TGTGCCAGCAGTTTGGATGGAGCGGGGACAGATACGCAGTATTTT. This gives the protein CASSLDGAGTDTQYF.

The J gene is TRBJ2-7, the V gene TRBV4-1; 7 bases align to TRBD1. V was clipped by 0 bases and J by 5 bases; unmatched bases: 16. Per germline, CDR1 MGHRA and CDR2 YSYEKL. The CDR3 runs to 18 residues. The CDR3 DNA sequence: TGCGCCAGCAGCCAAGACAGATATAAAGGAACAGGGGACGACGAGCAGTACTTC. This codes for CASSQDRYKGTGDDEQYF.

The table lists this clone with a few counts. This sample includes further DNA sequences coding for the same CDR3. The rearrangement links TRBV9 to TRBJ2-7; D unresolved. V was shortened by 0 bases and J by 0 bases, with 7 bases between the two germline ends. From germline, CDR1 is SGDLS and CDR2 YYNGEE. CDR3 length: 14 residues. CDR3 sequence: CASSVGGSSYEQYF. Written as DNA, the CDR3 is TGTGCCAGCAGCGTAGGAGGAAGCTCCTACGAGCAGTACTTC.

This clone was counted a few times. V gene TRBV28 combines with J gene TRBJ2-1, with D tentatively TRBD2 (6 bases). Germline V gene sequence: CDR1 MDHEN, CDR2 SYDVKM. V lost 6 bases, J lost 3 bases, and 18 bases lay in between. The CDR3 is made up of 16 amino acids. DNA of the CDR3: TGTGCCAGCAGGGGACTGAACCTCCTAATCTACAATGAGCAGTTCTTC. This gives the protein CASRGLNLLIYNEQFF.

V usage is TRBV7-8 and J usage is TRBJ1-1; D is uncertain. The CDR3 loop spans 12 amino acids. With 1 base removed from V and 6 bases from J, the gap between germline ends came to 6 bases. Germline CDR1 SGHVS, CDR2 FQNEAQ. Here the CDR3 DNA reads TGTGCCAGCAGCTTAGACGGGGCTGAAGCTTTCTTT. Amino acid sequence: CASSLDGAEAFF.

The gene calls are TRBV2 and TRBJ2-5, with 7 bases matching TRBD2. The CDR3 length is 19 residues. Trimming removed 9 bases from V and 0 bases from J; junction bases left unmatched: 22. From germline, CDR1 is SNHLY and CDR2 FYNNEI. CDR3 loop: CASETTKSGVNPYQETQYF. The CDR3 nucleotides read TGTGCCAGTGAGACTACGAAGAGCGGGGTGAACCCGTACCAAGAGACCCAGTACTTC.

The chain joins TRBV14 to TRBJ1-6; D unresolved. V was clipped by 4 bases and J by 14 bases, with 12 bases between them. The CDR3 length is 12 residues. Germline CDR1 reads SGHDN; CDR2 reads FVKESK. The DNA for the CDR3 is TGTGCCAGCAGCCTTGGGCCCAGCACCCTCCACTTT. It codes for CASSLGPSTLHF.

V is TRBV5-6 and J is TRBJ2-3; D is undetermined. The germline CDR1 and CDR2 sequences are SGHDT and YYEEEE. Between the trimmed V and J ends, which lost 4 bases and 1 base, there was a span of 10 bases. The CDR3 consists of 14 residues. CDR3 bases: TGTGCCAGCAGCCCCTCCCCGGGCACAGATACGCAGTATTTT. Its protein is CASSPSPGTDTQYF.

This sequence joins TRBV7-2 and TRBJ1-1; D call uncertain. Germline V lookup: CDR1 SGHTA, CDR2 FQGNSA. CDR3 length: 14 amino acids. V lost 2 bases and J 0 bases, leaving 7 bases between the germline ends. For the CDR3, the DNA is TGTGCCAGCAGCTTAAAGGGAATGAACACTGAAGCTTTCTTT. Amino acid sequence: CASSLKGMNTEAFF. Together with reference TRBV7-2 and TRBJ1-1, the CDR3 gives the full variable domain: GAGVSQSPSNKVTEKGKDVELRCDPISGHTALYWYRQSLGQGLEFLIYFQGNSAPDKSGLPSDRFSAERTGGSVSTLTIQRTQQEDSAVYLCASSLKGMNTEAFFGQGTRLTVV.

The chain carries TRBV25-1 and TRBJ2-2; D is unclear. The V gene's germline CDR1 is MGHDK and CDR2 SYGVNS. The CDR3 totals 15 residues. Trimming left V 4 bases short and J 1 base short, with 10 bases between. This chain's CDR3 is CASSADGLNTGELFF. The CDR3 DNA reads TGTGCCAGCAGTGCGGACGGGTTGAACACCGGGGAGCTGTTTTTT.

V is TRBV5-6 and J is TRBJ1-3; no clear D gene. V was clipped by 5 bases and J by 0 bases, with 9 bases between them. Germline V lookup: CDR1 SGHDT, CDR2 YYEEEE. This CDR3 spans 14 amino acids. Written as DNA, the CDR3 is TGTGCCAGCAGGAACTCCCGCTCTGGAAACACCATATATTTT. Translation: CASRNSRSGNTIYF.

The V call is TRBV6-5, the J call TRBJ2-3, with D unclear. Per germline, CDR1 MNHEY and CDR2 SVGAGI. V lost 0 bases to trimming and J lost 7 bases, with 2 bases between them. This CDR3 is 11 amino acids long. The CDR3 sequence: CASSYSHTQYF. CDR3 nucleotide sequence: TGTGCCAGCAGTTACTCGCATACGCAGTATTTT.

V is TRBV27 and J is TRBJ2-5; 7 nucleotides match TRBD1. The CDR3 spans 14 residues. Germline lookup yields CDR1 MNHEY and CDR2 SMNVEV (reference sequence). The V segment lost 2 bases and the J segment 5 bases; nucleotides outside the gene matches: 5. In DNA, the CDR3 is TGTGCCAGCAGTTTAGAAGGGGGCGAGGAGACCCAGTACTTC. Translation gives CASSLEGGEETQYF.

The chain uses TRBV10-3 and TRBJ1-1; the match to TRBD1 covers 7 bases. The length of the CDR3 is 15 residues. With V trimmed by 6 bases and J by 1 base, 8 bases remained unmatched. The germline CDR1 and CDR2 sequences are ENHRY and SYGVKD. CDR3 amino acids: CAIRFSQGKNTEAFF. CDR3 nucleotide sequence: TGTGCCATCAGATTTTCACAGGGGAAGAACACTGAAGCTTTCTTT.

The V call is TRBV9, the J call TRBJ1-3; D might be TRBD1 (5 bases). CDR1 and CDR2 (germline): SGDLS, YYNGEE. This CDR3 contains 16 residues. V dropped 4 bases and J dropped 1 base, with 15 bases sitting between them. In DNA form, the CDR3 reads TGTGCCAGCAGCCAGATCAGGGTAGGGTCTGGAAACACCATATATTTT. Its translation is CASSQIRVGSGNTIYF. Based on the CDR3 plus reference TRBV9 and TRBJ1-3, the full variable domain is DSGVTQTPKHLITATGQRVTLRCSPRSGDLSVYWYQQSLDQGLQFLIQYYNGEERAKGNILERFSAQQFPDLHSELNLSSLELGDSALYFCASSQIRVGSGNTIYFGEGSWLTVV.

CDR3 in amino acids: CASSFRASGADTQYF. The CDR3 DNA is TGTGCCAGCAGCTTCCGGGCTAGCGGGGCAGATACGCAGTATTTT. This sequence joins TRBV5-4 and TRBJ2-3, with 9 bases lining up with TRBD2. Germline loops: CDR1 SGHNT, CDR2 YYREEE (reference sequence). V shed 2 bases, J shed 4 bases, and the junction held 5 bases outside the gene matches. The CDR3 is 15 residues long.

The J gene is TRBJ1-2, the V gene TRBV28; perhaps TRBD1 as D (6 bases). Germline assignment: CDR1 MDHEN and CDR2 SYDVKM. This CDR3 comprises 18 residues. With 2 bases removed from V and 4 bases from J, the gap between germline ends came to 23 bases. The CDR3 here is CASSLLHRGAGDGYGYTF. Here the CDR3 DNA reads TGTGCCAGCAGTTTACTTCATAGAGGGGCAGGGGACGGCTATGGCTACACCTTC.